This TCR beta chain derives from a study of cytotoxic CD8 clonotypes in ibrutinib-treated CLL (dated by TCRdb to 2020 to 2023). Regarding the complete study: The cohort was composed of under 12 relapsed/refractory and approximately 16 treatment-naive patients; IGHV unmutated status was identified in roughly 17 patients. Partial responses were observed in around 25 patients and complete responses in 2; after a median follow-up of roughly 62 months, remission was maintained in approximately 14 patients and progression was observed in approximately 12. The response samples were drawn at a median of 12 months into treatment, with a range of about 6 to 36 months. Samples averaged roughly 260,000 productive templates and some 91,000 productive rearrangements. Longitudinal samples were available for about 30% of the roughly 90 trial participants. Cryopreserved peripheral blood mononuclear cells were obtained prior to treatment, at the time of response, and at either disease progression or sustained remission. Every remission and progressive disease sample was obtained while ibrutinib was still being received by the patients.

Roughly 2 micrograms of genomic DNA were extracted from cryopreserved PBMCs for TCR beta library preparation. Longitudinal blood samples from CLL patients on ibrutinib monotherapy were analyzed using high-throughput TCR beta sequencing. The patients were enrolled in a single-center, open-label phase 2 trial of ibrutinib monotherapy. On a MiSeq, deep resolution sequencing aimed for a depth between 1 in 1 million and 1 in 200,000 T cells, with each clonotype covered about 9.2x on average. TCR beta libraries were generated with the immunoSEQ hsTCRB Kit. On the study's bioinformatics: The data were analyzed with ImmunoSEQ Analyzer and ImmunoSEQ Data Assistant, and V, D and J gene assignments followed IMGT definitions. Clonality was computed as one minus normalized Shannon entropy of productive rearrangement frequencies, ranging from 0 to 1. Public clonotype analysis was restricted to overrepresented clonotypes comprising at least 0.05% of each patient's repertoire. About twelve age-matched healthy donor repertoires from immuneACCESS were used as controls for clonality. TCRdb carries this immuneACCESS record with in-frame sequences only. Its versions omit some clonotypes, under half of them owing to an unresolved V gene in the studies checked, with the rest unexplained. D and trimming come from the DNA, and the V and J calls and clone size come from that table. For this sample the table gives fewer than 400,000 clones, of which over 55% were detected only once. Jointly, the top ten make up about 5.9% of the sample.

V sheds 1 base and J sheds 0 bases, leaving 18 bases between their ends. According to the germline V gene, CDR1 reads MGHRA and CDR2 reads YSYEKL. Including the terminal cysteine and phenylalanine, the CDR3 comprises 18 residues. Just the 54-base CDR3 DNA is kept, in frame starting at base 1. This clone was seen once. Its antigen remains unidentified. It has no much larger one-base neighbor in the sample; base qualities were not kept. The paper as a whole reports these results and caveats: Public clonotypes were found to be uncommon and were observed to contract or remain stable during treatment; the increase in clonality was shown to reflect expansion of private clonotypes at ibrutinib response. At ibrutinib response clonality went up, during sustained remission it held steady, and at progression it dropped back toward baseline. Sampling times were not matched between sustained-remission and progressing patients, and lymph node repertoires were not studied. At baseline, clonality was higher than in age-matched healthy donors and showed a strong correlation with circulating CD8+ T-cell counts.

The rearranged chain carries TRBV4-1 and TRBJ1-1; TRBD1 is perhaps the D gene, given 6 matching bases. The specimen comprised PBMCs, sampled after 36 months of ibrutinib treatment. This clonotype originated in a human donor with chronic lymphocytic leukemia. DNA sequence: TGCGCCAGCAGCCAAGTCCCCACAGGGTCGCTAATGAACACTGAAGCTTTCTTT. Its coded protein is CASSQVPTGSLMNTEAFF.